This entry features one TCR beta chain sequence. CDR3 length equals 12 residues. After removal of 4 bases from V and 6 bases from J, the junction contained 1 base not matched to a gene. Germline V gene lookup returns CDR1 SGHKS and CDR2 YYEKEE (reference sequence). This record belongs to a study of early stage breast cancer tumors. TCRdb's table, derived via immunoSEQ multiplex PCR, lists solely in-frame clones and lacks some. Of about 11,000 clones in the sample, around 73% were seen once. The sample consisted of breast tumor tissue. This TCR derives from a person aged 35-55 years with breast cancer. The J gene is TRBJ1-2, the V gene TRBV5-5, with 9 bases fitting TRBD1. CDR3 region: CASSRDRDGYTF. Here the CDR3 DNA reads TGTGCCAGCAGCAGGGACAGGGATGGCTACACCTTC. Full variable domain (remainder filled in from reference TRBV5-5 and TRBJ1-2): DAGVTQSPTHLIKTRGQQVTLRCSPISGHKSVSWYQQVLGQGPQFIFQYYEKEERGRGNFPDRFSARQFPNYSSELNVNALLLGDSALYLCASSRDRDGYTFGSGTRLTVV.